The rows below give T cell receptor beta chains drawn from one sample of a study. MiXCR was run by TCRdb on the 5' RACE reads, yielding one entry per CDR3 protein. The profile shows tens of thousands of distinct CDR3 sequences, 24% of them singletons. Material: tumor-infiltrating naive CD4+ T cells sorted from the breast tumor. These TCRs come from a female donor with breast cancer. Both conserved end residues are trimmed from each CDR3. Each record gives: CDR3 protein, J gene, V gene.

CDR3: ASRQGPEAF
J: TRBJ1-1
V: TRBV5-1

CDR3: ASSRNVENTEAF
J: TRBJ1-1
V: TRBV5-1

CDR3: ASSPRQGNEAF
J: TRBJ1-1
V: TRBV5-1

CDR3: SAEGPGQGYQETQY
J: TRBJ2-5
V: TRBV20-1

CDR3: ASSLSGETQY
J: TRBJ2-5
V: TRBV5-1

CDR3: SARELAHTYEQY
J: TRBJ2-7
V: TRBV20-1

CDR3: ASRRQNYKSYEQY
J: TRBJ2-7
V: TRBV2

CDR3: ASLEAGGRQETQY
J: TRBJ2-5
V: TRBV6-6

CDR3: ASSLRVGYEQF
J: TRBJ2-1
V: TRBV7-6

CDR3: AWVLAGNTEAF
J: TRBJ1-1
V: TRBV30

CDR3: ASSLGQLGYT
J: TRBJ1-2
V: TRBV5-1

CDR3: ASSKGQGNYEQY
J: TRBJ2-7
V: TRBV6-1

CDR3: AGSSYLVGELF
J: TRBJ2-2
V: TRBV7-2

CDR3: SATPRGPKETQY
J: TRBJ2-5
V: TRBV20-1

CDR3: ATRRQGDTEAF
J: TRBJ1-1
V: TRBV6-6

CDR3: AISESTDTQY
J: TRBJ2-3
V: TRBV10-3

CDR3: ASALQGALSEAF
J: TRBJ1-1
V: TRBV2